The 27 T cell receptor beta chains in this list originate from one sample, sequenced in a study of blood T cell repertoires in COVID-19. The data were produced by immunoSEQ multiplex PCR, yet TCRdb's version contains in-frame clones alone and is incomplete. The sample includes 37,000 or so clones, nearly 90% of them seen just once. Material for sequencing was peripheral blood. These receptors all stem from a man in his 60s with active COVID-19.

This clone was seen once. The chain links TRBV6-1 to TRBJ1-1; D is undetermined. In germline, CDR1 is MNHNS, CDR2 SASEGT. The CDR3 has 13 residues. Trimming left V 2 bases short and J 0 bases short, with 4 bases between. CDR3 in DNA: TGTGCCAGCAGTGAATATTTGAACACTGAAGCTTTCTTT. Protein product: CASSEYLNTEAFF.

The J gene is TRBJ2-5, the V gene TRBV27, with D possibly TRBD2 on 6 matching bases. V lost 3 bases to trimming and J lost 1 base, with 12 bases between them. The CDR3 has 15 amino acids. Germline V gene sequence: CDR1 MNHEY, CDR2 SMNVEV (reference sequence). The DNA for the CDR3 is TGTGCCAGCAGTTTTGGGGCGGGACTCCAAGAGACCCAGTACTTC. This sequence encodes CASSFGAGLQETQYF.

This chain joins TRBV5-4 and TRBJ2-7; 7 nucleotides align to TRBD2. Germline assignment: CDR1 SGHNT and CDR2 YYREEE (reference sequence). The CDR3 is made up of 16 amino acids. Unmatched junction bases numbered 8, after V lost 0 bases and J lost 2 bases. The CDR3 region is CASSLGGTSVAYEQYF. The CDR3 nucleotides read TGTGCCAGCAGCTTGGGGGGCACTAGCGTAGCCTACGAGCAGTACTTC.

V gene TRBV27 combines with J gene TRBJ2-1; 9 bases map to TRBD2. The junction had 4 bases not matched to a gene; V was cut back by 0 bases and J by 4 bases. Germline V lookup: CDR1 MNHEY, CDR2 SMNVEV (reference sequence). The CDR3 runs 16 residues. Written as DNA, the CDR3 is TGTGCCAGCAGTTTATCTGGTAGCGGGAGTTACAATGAGCAGTTCTTC. Translating it yields CASSLSGSGSYNEQFF.

The gene calls are TRBV7-3 and TRBJ2-2; 11 bases map to TRBD2. V was pared by 4 bases and J by 4 bases, with 5 bases of the junction left unmatched. Per germline, CDR1 SGHTA and CDR2 FQGTGA. CDR3 length: 16 residues. CDR3 sequence (DNA): TGTGCCAGCAGCTCGGGAGGACTAGCGGGCACCGGGGAGCTGTTTTTT. The encoded protein is CASSSGGLAGTGELFF.

The chain has TRBV18 and TRBJ1-2; tentative D call: TRBD1 (5 bases). The CDR3 length is 14 residues. The V end lost 5 bases, the J end lost 1 base, and 11 bases lay between the germline ends. Germline CDR1 KGHSH, CDR2 LQKENI. The CDR3 region is CASSADSFNYGYTF. CDR3 nucleotides: TGTGCCAGCTCAGCCGACAGTTTTAACTATGGCTACACCTTC.

This clone was picked up one time. The same CDR3 is also encoded by other DNA sequences in this sample. CDR3 nucleotides: TGTGCCATCAGTGAGTCAAGCGGGGGCTACAATGAGCAGTTCTTC. Amino acid sequence: CAISESSGGYNEQFF. The rearrangement links TRBV10-3 to TRBJ2-1, with 8 nucleotides matching TRBD2. V was clipped by 0 bases and J by 3 bases; unmatched bases: 1. CDR3 size: 15 residues. Germline V CDR1 and CDR2: ENHRY, SYGVKD.

V gene TRBV6-5 combines with J gene TRBJ2-5; possibly TRBD2 for D (6 bases). V lost 2 bases and J lost 6, with 10 bases in between. The CDR3 is made up of 13 amino acids. In germline, CDR1 is MNHEY, CDR2 SVGAGI. CDR3 coding DNA: TGTGCCAGCAGTTACCCGGGACTTAAGACCCAGTACTTC. Translated: CASSYPGLKTQYF.

For the CDR3, the DNA is TGTGCCAGCAGGCCTGCCGGGTCTCTGAGGGTAAATGAGCAGTTCTTC. This sequence encodes CASRPAGSLRVNEQFF. The V call is TRBV27, the J call TRBJ2-1; D is possibly TRBD2 (5 bases). Deletions cut 6 bases from V and 7 bases from J, with 22 bases between. Germline V gene data show CDR1 as MNHEY and CDR2 as SMNVEV (reference sequence). There are 16 residues in the CDR3.

V is TRBV5-6 and J is TRBJ1-1; a possible D gene is TRBD1 (5 bases). Germline assignment: CDR1 SGHDT and CDR2 YYEEEE. The V end lost 3 bases, the J end lost 0 bases, and 9 bases lay between the germline ends. The CDR3 runs 14 residues. The CDR3 coding sequence is TGTGCCAGCAGCTGGGGACTGATGAACACTGAAGCTTTCTTT. It is translated as CASSWGLMNTEAFF.

V usage is TRBV30 and J usage is TRBJ1-1; D remains ambiguous. V was pared by 4 bases and J by 3 bases, with 9 bases between. Germline V CDR1 and CDR2: GTSNPN, SVGIG (reference sequence). The CDR3 spans 12 residues. This CDR3 is CAWNQWYTEAFF. The CDR3 DNA reads TGTGCCTGGAATCAGTGGTACACTGAAGCTTTCTTT.

The chain couples TRBV3-1 (or the pseudogene TRBV3-2) to TRBJ2-1, with D possibly matching TRBD1 (5 bases). This CDR3 spans 13 amino acids. The germline V gene has CDR1 LGHDT and CDR2 YNNKEL (reference sequence). V was pared by 0 bases and J by 10 bases, with 10 bases between. CDR3 loop: CASSQDRPGEQFF. CDR3 in DNA: TGTGCCAGCAGCCAAGACCGCCCAGGGGAGCAGTTCTTC.

The chain couples TRBV12-5 to TRBJ2-7, with D possibly being TRBD1 (5 bases). This CDR3 contains 13 residues. V was clipped by 6 bases and J by 7 bases, with 16 bases between them. Germline CDR1 is LGHNT and CDR2 is FRNRAP. CDR3 region: CASGPNGAREQYF. The CDR3 coding sequence is TGTGCTAGTGGACCAAATGGGGCGCGGGAGCAGTACTTC.

DNA for the CDR3: TGTGCCAGTACTAGCGGGAGGGCCCTCCGGGGCACCGGGGAGCTGTTTTTT. Translated, it gives CASTSGRALRGTGELFF. The rearrangement joins TRBV19 to TRBJ2-2; 12 nucleotides match TRBD2. The junction had 10 bases not matched to a gene; V was cut back by 7 bases and J by 4 bases. Germline CDR1 is LNHDA and CDR2 is SQIVND (reference sequence). The CDR3 covers 17 residues.

The CDR3 protein is CASSGGDSGTDTQYF. CDR3 bases: TGTGCCAGCAGTGGCGGGGACTCGGGCACAGATACGCAGTATTTT. The chain has TRBV6-4 and TRBJ2-3; maybe TRBD2 (6 bases). Germline assignment: CDR1 MRHNA and CDR2 SNTAGT. There are 15 residues in the CDR3. Trimming stripped 4 bases from V and 1 base from J, with 12 bases between.

This clone was picked up a small number of times. The chain employs TRBV28 and TRBJ2-7, with D possibly TRBD2 on 6 matching bases. CDR3 length: 14 amino acids. V dropped 6 bases and J dropped 4 bases, with 16 bases sitting between them. CDR1 is MDHEN, CDR2 SYDVKM, per germline. The CDR3 reads CASRPPGLGYEQYF. The CDR3 DNA is TGTGCCAGCAGGCCGCCGGGACTTGGATACGAGCAGTACTTC.

This chain connects TRBV19 to TRBJ1-6, with TRBD1 matching over 7 bases. The CDR3 extends over 13 amino acids. Trimming cost V 8 bases and J 6 bases; bases outside gene matches: 4. From germline, CDR1 is LNHDA and CDR2 SQIVND (reference sequence). The CDR3 DNA follows: TGTGCCAGTCGGAGGGGGCCTAATTCACCCCTCCACTTT. Protein: CASRRGPNSPLHF.

The chain recombines TRBV7-3 with TRBJ2-1; maybe TRBD1 (7 bases). The germline V gene has CDR1 SGHTA and CDR2 FQGTGA. Trimming left V 1 base short and J 3 bases short, with 10 bases between. The CDR3 spans 15 residues. The CDR3 here is CASSLRQGLYNEQFF. The DNA for the CDR3 is TGTGCCAGCAGCTTAAGACAGGGACTCTACAATGAGCAGTTCTTC.

The genes are TRBV7-3 and TRBJ2-1; 9 bases map to TRBD2. Germline trimming cut 5 bases from V and 1 base from J; bases unmatched to any gene: 12. Germline CDR1 and CDR2: SGHTA and FQGTGA. The CDR3 has 18 residues. CDR3 coding DNA: TGTGCCAGCAGCCCCCCGGGCAGCGGGAGGAATTCCTACAATGAGCAGTTCTTC. Translated: CASSPPGSGRNSYNEQFF.

The chain joins TRBV3-1 (or the pseudogene TRBV3-2) to TRBJ1-3; D not resolved. Per germline, CDR1 LGHDT and CDR2 YNNKEL (reference sequence). The CDR3 loop spans 12 amino acids. V gave up 5 bases and J gave up 7 bases, with 9 bases separating them. In nucleotides, the CDR3 is TGTGCCAGCAGCTACGGGGTTAACACCATATATTTT. Amino acid sequence: CASSYGVNTIYF.

The chain couples TRBV7-8 to TRBJ2-1; D is perhaps TRBD2 (5 bases). CDR3 length: 15 residues. Germline V CDR1 and CDR2: SGHVS, FQNEAQ. Trimming cost V 2 bases and J 0 bases, with 8 bases left between them. This chain's CDR3 is CASSLRLASYNEQFF. The CDR3 region has the DNA TGTGCCAGCAGCTTAAGGCTAGCCTCCTACAATGAGCAGTTCTTC.

The chain combines TRBV27 with TRBJ2-2; 7 nucleotides line up with TRBD1. Germline CDR1 and CDR2: MNHEY and SMNVEV (reference sequence). There are 14 residues in the CDR3. V trimming: 3 bases; J trimming: 3 bases; junction bases outside the gene matches: 1. The DNA for the CDR3 is TGTGCCAGCAGTTTGACAGGGTACACCGGGGAGCTGTTTTTT. Its protein product is CASSLTGYTGELFF.

This clone was seen only a few times. The CDR3 coding sequence is TGTGCCAGCAGCTTAGACCGTGAGCAGTTCTTC. Protein sequence: CASSLDREQFF. The chain uses TRBV11-2 and TRBJ2-1; D not resolved. Trimming stripped 0 bases from V and 9 bases from J, with 3 bases between. Germline CDR1 and CDR2: SGHAT and FQNNGV. The CDR3 sequence is 11 residues long.

This clone occurred once. J is TRBJ2-5 and V is TRBV5-1; TRBD1 agrees at 10 bases. From germline, CDR1 is SGHRS and CDR2 YFSETQ. Unmatched junction bases numbered 3, after V lost 0 bases and J lost 4 bases. CDR3 length: 15 amino acids. CDR3 sequence: CASSLAGDRGETQYF. Here the CDR3 DNA reads TGCGCCAGCAGCTTGGCGGGGGACAGGGGAGAGACCCAGTACTTC. The full variable domain, in which reference TRBV5-1 and TRBJ2-5 provide the parts outside the CDR3, is KAGVTQTPRYLIKTRGQQVTLSCSPISGHRSVSWYQQTPGQGLQFLFEYFSETQRNKGNFPGRFSGRQFSNSRSEMNVSTLELGDSALYLCASSLAGDRGETQYFGPGTRLLVL.

The rearrangement uses TRBV6-4 and TRBJ1-2, with a tentative D call TRBD1 (5 bases). CDR1 MRHNA and CDR2 SNTAGT come from the germline V gene. Deletions cut 0 bases from V and 7 bases from J, with 9 bases between. This CDR3 is 13 amino acids long. The CDR3 is CASSDSSRAGYTF. The CDR3, as DNA: TGTGCCAGCAGTGACTCGAGCAGGGCTGGCTACACCTTC.

With respect to this clone: Germline is not matched at one junction end, which may reflect a read error. The chain links TRBV10-3 to TRBJ2-7; D perhaps matches TRBD1 (6 bases). Germline CDR1 ENHRY, CDR2 SYGVKD. The CDR3 length is 15 residues. CDR3 DNA: TGTGCCATCAGTGACCTCCCGGGACACTCCCACGAGCAGTACTTC. It yields the protein CAISDLPGHSHEQYF.

This clone was detected a few times. The V and J genes are TRBV7-9 and TRBJ1-2, with D unclear. Trimming shortened V by 5 bases and J by 8 bases, and 12 bases separated the two germline ends. The CDR3 covers 12 residues. In germline, CDR1 is SEHNR, CDR2 FQNEAQ (reference sequence). As DNA, the CDR3 is TGTGCCAGCAGCCCGGGATCGACGGGCTACACCTTC. Translated, it gives CASSPGSTGYTF.